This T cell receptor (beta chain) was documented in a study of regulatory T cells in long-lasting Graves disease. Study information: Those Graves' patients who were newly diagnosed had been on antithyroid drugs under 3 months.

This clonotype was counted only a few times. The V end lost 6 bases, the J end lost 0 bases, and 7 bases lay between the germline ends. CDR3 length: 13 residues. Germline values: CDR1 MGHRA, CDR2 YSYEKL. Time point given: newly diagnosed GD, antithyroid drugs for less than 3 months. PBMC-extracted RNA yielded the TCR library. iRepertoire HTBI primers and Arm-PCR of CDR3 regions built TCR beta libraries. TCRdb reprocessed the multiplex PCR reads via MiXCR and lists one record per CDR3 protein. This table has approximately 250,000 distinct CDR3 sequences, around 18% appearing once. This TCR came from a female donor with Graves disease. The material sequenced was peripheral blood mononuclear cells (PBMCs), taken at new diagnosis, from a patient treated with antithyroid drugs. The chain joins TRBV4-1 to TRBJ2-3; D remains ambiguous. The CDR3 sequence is CASRVPSTDTQYF. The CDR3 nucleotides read TGCGCCAGCAGGGTCCCAAGCACAGATACGCAGTATTTT.